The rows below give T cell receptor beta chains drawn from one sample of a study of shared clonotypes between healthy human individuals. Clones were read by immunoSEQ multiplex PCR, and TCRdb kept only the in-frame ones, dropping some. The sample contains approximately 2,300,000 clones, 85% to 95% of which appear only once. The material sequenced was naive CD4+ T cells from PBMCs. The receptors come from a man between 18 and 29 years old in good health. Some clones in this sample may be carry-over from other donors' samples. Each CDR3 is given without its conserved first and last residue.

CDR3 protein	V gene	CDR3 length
ASSPGGAKANYGYT	TRBV7-2	14
ASSRINTEAF	TRBV5-5	10
ASSLASTVH	TRBV28	9
ASSLLPGQSSYGYT	TRBV28	14
ASRPDTRSGNTIY	TRBV19	13
ASSSLWDEQF	TRBV28	10
ASSAAGREGEKLF	TRBV5-4	13
ASSLLGASTEAF	TRBV7-2	12
ASSLQMANTEAF	TRBV5-1	12
AWKTPGVTYEQY	TRBV30	12
ASSSQPGQISGNTIY	TRBV5-1	15
ASSERPYEQY	TRBV11-1	10
ASSITGAYTDTQY	TRBV7-2	13
ASSQEYRDYGYT	TRBV4-3	12
ASSYSSDGSGNTIY	TRBV6-5	14
ASSLGPGGTQETQY	TRBV5-1	14
ASSYSSPYTGELF	TRBV6-5	13
ASSRTYSRTDTQY	TRBV5-4	13
ASRVTGASVGELF	TRBV2	13
ASSSRVETDTQY	TRBV5-4	12
SVTGLASYEQY	TRBV29-1	11
ASSLGAGETQY	TRBV7-2	11